The entry below describes one T cell receptor (beta chain). It has no known antigen specificity. No much larger clone exists at a distance of one base, and base qualities are not known. V trim: 6 bases; J trim: 1 base; unmatched bases: 2. CDR1 and CDR2, per the germline V gene, are ENHRY and SYGVKD. Reading from cysteine to phenylalanine, the CDR3 counts 15 amino acids. Of all the DNA, just the CDR3 is kept, 45 bases in frame from base 1. These data come from a study of cytomegalovirus exposure and HLA in healthy donors (dated by TCRdb to between 2016 and 2019). Regarding the research as a whole: In an earlier analysis of some 610 of the donors, 276 Gb of sequence data and 90 million to 130 million unique TCR beta sequences from about 179 million T cells were reported. Roughly 300 gigabases of sequencing data and 80 million or so unique TCR sequences were included in an early release covering around 650 HLA-typed donors. Among the 398 genotyped donors, about 85% belonged to the genetic ancestry cluster associated with self-reported Caucasian donors. The aim of the study was to test whether cataloging public T cell receptors could identify signatures of past pathogen exposure. The study profiled the T cell repertoires of 500 to 800 subjects by immunosequencing and related them to cytomegalovirus serostatus. In addition to the first cohort of several hundred subjects, a separate validation cohort of 100 to 150 different subjects was used. The study combined high-throughput TCR immunosequencing, statistical association of individual TCRs with disease status, and machine learning to predict cytomegalovirus infection status. A later analysis re-examined previously published TCR beta repertoires from several hundred donors and added high-resolution HLA genotyping to investigate patterns of TCR occurrence. Rather than drawing on any new phenotypic data, the later analysis identified candidate immune exposures from TCR beta sequences and the way those sequences occurred across donors. In an earlier analysis of a few hundred of the donors, high-throughput TCR beta sequencing was used to judge whether each TCR beta V gene segment behaved as functional or pseudogenic. Alongside the repertoire data, information on donor age, sex, ethnicity and CMV serostatus was compiled. A later genetic analysis used genome-wide SNP genotypes for about 65% of the roughly 700 donors, treating that subset as a discovery cohort. All discovery cohort repertoires had been generated on a single sequencing platform. Class I and class II HLA loci were covered by the typing at four-digit resolution. Typing coverage differed by locus: A, B, C, DRB1 and DQB1 were typed in about 620-630 donors, DQA1 in about 510, DPA1 in 606, and DPB1 in 450 to 480. Five DR-DQ haplotypes were handled as single units for association and clustering, since linkage in the cohort was strong. Across 300 to 500 genotyped donors of the cohort, an average of about 240,000 unique TCR beta nucleotide sequences per donor were sequenced, and roughly a sixth of those sequences were non-productive.

The cohort consisted of some 730 healthy bone marrow donors. Cohort members were all nominally healthy when sampled, although unrecorded immune exposures were likely present. The donor was CMV seronegative and belonged to the group of approximately 320 seronegative cohort members. Each donor provided a peripheral blood sample, and peripheral blood mononuclear cells were used for TCR beta sequencing. Genomic DNA extraction from the blood cell samples was performed with the Qiagen DNeasy Blood Extraction Kit. The full study reports these points: Because counts were too low, about 18 rarely observed V segments, including chromosome 9 orphons, were left out of the earlier analysis of approximately 580 of the donors. HLA typing was unavailable for some donors at each locus, so association tests used only the typed subset. In both the original and validation cohorts, the classifier was reported to diagnose cytomegalovirus status with high specificity and sensitivity. A cluster of highly shared sequence variants was judged likely to be a technical artifact of the sequencing pipeline. The presence/absence analyses assumed that sequencing depth was roughly uniform across donors, and that assumption may not be true. Only TCR beta chains were sequenced in this cohort, and the absence of alpha or paired-chain data limited detectable features. In a later analysis, TCR association rates were found to vary across HLA loci, with the most associated TCRs seen for DRB1 alleles and the fewest for HLA-C alleles. A later analysis associated approximately 17,000 TCR beta sequences with specific HLA alleles at a false discovery rate of 0.05. It was suggested by the authors that the approach could potentially be generalized to other disease states and immunological phenotypes. According to a later analysis, most CMV-associated TCR beta chains appeared to be HLA-restricted, and the HLA associations seemed to be driven largely by CMV exposure. Most TCR sequences were observed very rarely across donors, whereas some public TCRs were present in many individuals. Linkage disequilibrium might explain the correlated functional status among segregating V segments, but an unknown experimental factor could not be ruled out. CMV serostatus was the only immune exposure information available for the cohort. A further reported finding was that TCR beta sequences accurately predicted the HLA-A and HLA-B alleles for most subjects in the first cohort. According to a later analysis, parvovirus B19, influenza, CMV and Epstein-Barr virus appeared linked to several top co-occurrence clusters. Some IMGT-functional V segments, including TRBV6-2 and TRBV6-3, could not be told apart with the 87-base-pair reads, so those segments were excluded. The study listed 150 to 200 TCR beta chains as associated with cytomegalovirus. Compared with the approximately 670-donor mean, donors in an Asian-associated ancestry cluster had fewer N-insertions in productive TCRs, according to a later genetic analysis. In a later analysis, HLA-associated TCR beta chains were found to be more clonally expanded and to have lower generation probabilities than equally common non-associated chains. When HLA alleles, especially DR and DQ, strongly co-occurred, attributing TCR associations to individual alleles was difficult. In vitro tests confirmed that a few of the cytomegalovirus-associated TCR beta chains recognize cytomegalovirus antigens. V-gene and J-gene trimming of TCR beta chains was associated with a missense DCLRE1C variant in a later genetic analysis, and the association was replicated in an independent cohort. Broadly in line with IMGT annotations, most TCR beta V segments showed up in productive rearrangements about 87% or about 30% of the time in an earlier analysis of around 550 of the donors.

The library was produced with the immunoSEQ multiplex PCR assay. For the multiplex PCR, a mixture combining 60 forward primers for TCR Vbeta segments and 13 reverse primers for TCR Jbeta segments was used. The CDR3 region of rearranged TCR beta genes was amplified from genomic DNA by a multiplex PCR assay. Amplified TCR beta libraries were sequenced as 87-base-pair reads on the Illumina HiSeq System. As for the original processing: A later analysis tallied approximately 87 million unique TCR beta chains across the 600 to 700 repertoires, and approximately 9.9 million of those chains were shared by two or more donors. Raw reads were error-corrected and collapsed into unique sequences by a nearest-neighbor algorithm in which closely related sequences were merged to remove PCR and sequencing errors. To assign V, D and J gene segments, CDR3 sequences were aligned to IMGT reference sequences. For a sequence to be retained, at least a six-nucleotide match to both a V gene segment and a J gene segment was required. Rearrangements were classified as productive when the CDR3 lacked stop codons and remained in frame with V and J, and all other rearrangements were classified as non-productive. Following IMGT convention, CDR3 was defined as the stretch from the second conserved V-encoded cysteine up to the conserved J-encoded phenylalanine. In an earlier analysis of 587 of the donors, sequences lacking an unambiguous match to a single V gene segment were excluded. In an earlier analysis of a few hundred of the donors, a V segment was called functional when productive rearrangements were above 56.7%, and segregating when the standard deviation between donors exceeded 5%. A statistical classification framework was developed to diagnose cytomegalovirus status using the catalog of TCR beta chain sequences. A later analysis assigned V and J genes by comparing TCR nucleotide sequences with IMGT/GENE-DB human TR gene sequences. In a later analysis, CDR3 sequences and most-parsimonious VDJ recombination scenarios were assigned using the TCRdist pipeline. In a later analysis, each TCR beta chain was defined by its CDR3 amino acid sequence together with its V-gene family, and reads lacking a unique V-gene family were excluded. To address suspected cross-contamination and a sequencing artifact, a later analysis removed some 620 highly shared, low-generation-probability nucleotide sequences. In a later analysis, a clonal expansion index for each public chain was calculated from normalized within-repertoire ranks of inferred template counts. In a later analysis, generation probabilities were computed with a VDJ recombination model fitted to out-of-frame rearrangements, and the resulting probabilities were checked against IGoR. Hypergeometric tests were used in a later analysis to score TCR-TCR, TCR-HLA and TCR-CMV co-occurrence, with a repertoire-size bias correction applied to the TCR pairs. To estimate false discovery rates, a later analysis permuted the HLA or CMV assignments 20 times. In a later analysis, co-occurring TCRs were grouped with DBSCAN, and TCRdist sequence similarity was added when clustering was performed within HLA-allele-positive subsets. Repertoires with fewer than 30,000 or more than 120,000 public chains, plus five repertoires with anomalous nucleotide sharing, were excluded from co-occurrence clustering. The table comes from immuneACCESS by way of TCRdb, which keeps in-frame sequences with V and J called. Part of the clones is missing from these tables; in studies checked, under half for an unresolved V gene and the rest for unknown reasons. The V and J calls and clone size are taken from that table; D and trimming were inferred from the DNA. This sample holds about 160,000 clones; 60% to 85% were observed only once. The biggest ten clones account for approximately 1.4% of the sample.

The sequenced sample consisted of PBMCs. This sequence originates from a woman aged 25 to 39 in good health and CMV-seronegative. The rearrangement combines TRBV10-3 with TRBJ2-2; 10 central bases correspond to TRBD2. In nucleotides, the sequence is TGTGCCATCAGACTAGCGGGGTTGAACACCGGGGAGCTGTTTTTT. It translates as CAIRLAGLNTGELFF.